This TCR beta chain is from a study of T-cell memory formation after mild COVID-19. In TCRdb, the 5' RACE reads were re-called with MiXCR into one record per CDR3 protein. The table lists about 340,000 distinct CDR3 sequences, around 21% of them singletons. This clonotype was seen a handful of times. Sequencing was performed on PBMCs or a T cell subset sorted from them (not recorded which). This clonotype was obtained from an adult woman who had mild COVID-19 (a few samples of this study predate the infection). Cell type and time point are not known.

The CDR3: CASSLGGTGAMDTQYF. CDR3 in DNA: TGTGCCAGCAGTTTGGGGGGGACAGGGGCCATGGATACGCAGTATTTT. The chain has TRBV12-3 or TRBV12-4 and TRBJ2-3; TRBD1 matches at 10 bases. This CDR3 has 16 residues. Trimming at V came to 3 bases and at J to 6 bases, leaving 9 bases not matched to a gene.